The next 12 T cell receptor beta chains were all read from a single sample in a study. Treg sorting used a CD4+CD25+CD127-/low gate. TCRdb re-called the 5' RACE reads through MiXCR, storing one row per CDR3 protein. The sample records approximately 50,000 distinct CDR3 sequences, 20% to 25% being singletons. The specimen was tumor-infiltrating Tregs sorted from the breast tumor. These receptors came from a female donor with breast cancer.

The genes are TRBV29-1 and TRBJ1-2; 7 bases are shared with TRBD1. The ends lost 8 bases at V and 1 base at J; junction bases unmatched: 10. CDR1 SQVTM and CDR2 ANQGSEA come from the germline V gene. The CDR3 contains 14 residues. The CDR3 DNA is TGCAGCCCGGGACAGCGCCATCATAACTATGGCTACACCTTC. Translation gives CSPGQRHHNYGYTF.

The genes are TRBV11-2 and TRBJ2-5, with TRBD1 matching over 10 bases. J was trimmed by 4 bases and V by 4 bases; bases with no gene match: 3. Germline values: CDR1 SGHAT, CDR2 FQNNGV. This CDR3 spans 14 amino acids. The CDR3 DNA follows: TGTGCCAGCAGCTCGACAGGGGGCGGAGAGACCCAGTACTTC. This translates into CASSSTGGGETQYF.

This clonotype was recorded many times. The CDR3 DNA follows: TGTGCCAGCAGTCAGCGGGAGGTGTACGAGCAGTACTTC. This sequence encodes CASSQREVYEQYF. V and J are TRBV6-1 and TRBJ2-7; 9 bases line up with TRBD2. Per germline, CDR1 MNHNS and CDR2 SASEGT. The V segment lost 5 bases and the J segment 4 bases; nucleotides outside the gene matches: 3. This CDR3 has 13 amino acids.

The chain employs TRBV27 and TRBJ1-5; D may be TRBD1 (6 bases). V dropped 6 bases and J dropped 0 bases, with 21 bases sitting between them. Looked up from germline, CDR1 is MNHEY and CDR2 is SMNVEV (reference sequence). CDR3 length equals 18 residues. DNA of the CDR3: TGTGCCAGCAGATCACTGACAGGTCTCGGGGGTAGCAATCAGCCCCAGCATTTT. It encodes CASRSLTGLGGSNQPQHF.

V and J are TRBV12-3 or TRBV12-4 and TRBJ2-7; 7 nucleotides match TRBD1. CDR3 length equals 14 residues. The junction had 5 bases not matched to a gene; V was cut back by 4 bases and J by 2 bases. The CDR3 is CASSYRDRTYEQYF. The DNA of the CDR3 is TGTGCCAGCAGTTACCGGGACAGAACCTACGAGCAGTACTTC.

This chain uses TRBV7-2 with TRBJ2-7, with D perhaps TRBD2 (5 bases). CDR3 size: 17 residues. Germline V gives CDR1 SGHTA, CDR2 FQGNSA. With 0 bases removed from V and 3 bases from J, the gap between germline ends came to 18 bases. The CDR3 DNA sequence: TGTGCCAGCAGCTTAGCAGGAGGACGAGGCAGCCTCTACGAGCAGTACTTC. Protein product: CASSLAGGRGSLYEQYF. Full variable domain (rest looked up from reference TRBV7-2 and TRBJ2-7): GAGVSQSPSNKVTEKGKDVELRCDPISGHTALYWYRQSLGQGLEFLIYFQGNSAPDKSGLPSDRFSAERTGGSVSTLTIQRTQQEDSAVYLCASSLAGGRGSLYEQYFGPGTRLTVT.

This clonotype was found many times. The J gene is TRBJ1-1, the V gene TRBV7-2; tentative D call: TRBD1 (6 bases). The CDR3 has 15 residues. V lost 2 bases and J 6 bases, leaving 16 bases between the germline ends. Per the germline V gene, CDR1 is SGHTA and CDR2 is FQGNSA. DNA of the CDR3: TGTGCCAGCAGCTTAAGCACAGGGCGGGGCGCTGAAGCTTTCTTT. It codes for CASSLSTGRGAEAFF.

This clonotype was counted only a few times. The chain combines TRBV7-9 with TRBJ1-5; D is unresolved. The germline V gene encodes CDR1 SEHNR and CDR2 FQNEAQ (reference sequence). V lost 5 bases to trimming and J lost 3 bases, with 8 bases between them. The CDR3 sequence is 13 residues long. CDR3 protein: CASSKGPNQPQHF. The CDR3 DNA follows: TGTGCCAGCAGCAAAGGACCCAATCAGCCCCAGCATTTT.

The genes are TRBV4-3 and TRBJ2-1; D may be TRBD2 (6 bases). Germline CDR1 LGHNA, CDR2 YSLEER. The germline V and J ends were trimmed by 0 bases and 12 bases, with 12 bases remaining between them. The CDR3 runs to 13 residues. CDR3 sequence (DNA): TGCGCCAGCAGCCAAGAATCGGGAGCGGCGCAGTTCTTC. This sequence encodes CASSQESGAAQFF.

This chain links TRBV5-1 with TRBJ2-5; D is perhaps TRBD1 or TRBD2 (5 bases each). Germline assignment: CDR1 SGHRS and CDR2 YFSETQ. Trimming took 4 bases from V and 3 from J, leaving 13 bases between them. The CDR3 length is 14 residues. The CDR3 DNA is TGCGCCAGCAGCACGGAGAGGGGTGAAGAGACCCAGTACTTC. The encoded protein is CASSTERGEETQYF.

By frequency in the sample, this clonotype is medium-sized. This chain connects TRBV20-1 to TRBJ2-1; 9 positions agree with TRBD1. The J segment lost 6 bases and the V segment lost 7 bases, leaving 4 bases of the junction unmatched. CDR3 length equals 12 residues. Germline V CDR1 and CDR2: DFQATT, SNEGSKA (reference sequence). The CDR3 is CSVGTGINEQFF. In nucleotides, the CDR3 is TGCAGTGTCGGGACAGGGATCAATGAGCAGTTCTTC.

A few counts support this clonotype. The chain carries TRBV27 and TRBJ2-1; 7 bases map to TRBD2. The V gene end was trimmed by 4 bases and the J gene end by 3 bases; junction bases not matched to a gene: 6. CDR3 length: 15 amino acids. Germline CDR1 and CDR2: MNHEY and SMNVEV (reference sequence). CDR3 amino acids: CASSSVRERYNEQFF. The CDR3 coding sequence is TGTGCCAGCAGTTCCGTGCGGGAGCGCTACAATGAGCAGTTCTTC.